The 26 T cell receptor beta chains below come from one sample, sequenced in a study of cytomegalovirus exposure and HLA in healthy donors. TCRdb keeps only in-frame clones here, not all; method: immunoSEQ multiplex PCR. The sample consists of about 340,000 clones, 86% of them appearing once. Sequences were obtained from PBMCs. These receptors all stem from a young woman in good health and CMV-seronegative.

The genes are TRBV5-4 and TRBJ2-3; D is unresolved. V lost 1 base to trimming and J lost 3 bases, with 6 bases between them. The germline V gene has CDR1 SGHNT and CDR2 YYREEE (reference sequence). CDR3 size: 13 residues. In nucleotides, the CDR3 is TGTGCCAGCAGCTTGTTTGCGACAGATACGCAGTATTTT. Protein sequence: CASSLFATDTQYF.

Notes on this clone: The junction shows a germline mismatch at one end, possibly a read error. The V call is TRBV18, the J call TRBJ1-5; D remains unclear. Germline V lookup: CDR1 KGHSH, CDR2 LQKENI. The CDR3 runs 12 residues. The CDR3 bases are TGTGCCAGCTCACCAGAAGCCCTCCCTTTGTTCTTT. It translates to CASSPEALPLFF.

The rearrangement uses TRBV15 and TRBJ2-1; D may be TRBD2 (5 bases). The V and J ends lost 0 bases and 2 bases respectively, with 8 bases between them. The CDR3 has 15 amino acids. Germline-derived CDR1 and CDR2 are LNHNV and YYDKDF (reference sequence). As DNA, the CDR3 is TGTGCCACCAGCAGAGAGAGCGGCACCTACAATGAGCAGTTCTTC. It encodes CATSRESGTYNEQFF.

This rearrangement joins TRBV7-2 to TRBJ2-2; 8 nucleotides match TRBD2. This CDR3 contains 14 residues. The ends lost 5 bases at V and 5 bases at J; junction bases unmatched: 4. Germline lookup yields CDR1 SGHTA and CDR2 FQGNSA. CDR3 coding DNA: TGTGCCAGCAGCCGCGGACTAGCAACCGGGGAGCTGTTTTTT. It encodes CASSRGLATGELFF.

This clone was recorded a few times. The V gene is TRBV6-5, the J gene TRBJ2-7; D not certain. V lost 0 bases to trimming and J lost 0 bases, with 9 bases between them. Germline CDR1 reads MNHEY; CDR2 reads SVGAGI. This CDR3 has 15 amino acids. CDR3 nucleotide sequence: TGTGCCAGCAGTTACTCGGTGGCCAGCTCCTACGAGCAGTACTTC. Translated, it gives CASSYSVASSYEQYF.

Concerning this clone itself: Other DNA sequences in this sample translate to the same CDR3. The V gene is TRBV2, the J gene TRBJ2-2; 7 bases line up with TRBD2. After removal of 6 bases from V and 0 bases from J, the junction contained 1 base not matched to a gene. Germline V CDR1 and CDR2: SNHLY, FYNNEI. The CDR3 has 14 amino acids. CDR3 nucleotide sequence: TGTGCCAGCAGGGCGGGAGCGAACACCGGGGAGCTGTTTTTT. Protein product: CASRAGANTGELFF.

This clone has only one observation. V usage is TRBV6-1 and J usage is TRBJ2-2; 8 bases are shared with TRBD2. After removal of 10 bases from V and 1 base from J, the junction contained 5 bases not matched to a gene. In germline, CDR1 is MNHNS, CDR2 SASEGT. The CDR3 consists of 14 residues. DNA for the CDR3: TGTGCCATCGCTCTAGCGGGGAACACCGGGGAGCTGTTTTTT. It specifies CAIALAGNTGELFF.

Comment on this clone: One end of the junction varies from germline; a read error may be responsible. The rearrangement joins TRBV7-7 to TRBJ2-7, with TRBD2 matching 10 bases. Per the germline V gene, CDR1 is SSHAT and CDR2 is FNYEAQ (reference sequence). CDR3 length: 15 amino acids. This CDR3 reads CASSPGLADTYEQYF. CDR3 DNA sequence: TGTGCTAGCAGCCCAGGACTAGCGGACACCTACGAGCAGTACTTC.

This sequence joins TRBV29-1 and TRBJ1-1; 7 nucleotides match TRBD1. Germline V gene sequence: CDR1 SQVTM, CDR2 ANQGSEA. Unmatched junction bases numbered 7, after V lost 6 bases and J lost 6 bases. This CDR3 is 12 amino acids long. CDR3: CSVRQGGSEAFF. DNA of the CDR3: TGCAGCGTCCGACAGGGCGGGTCTGAAGCTTTCTTT.

This clone was detected many times. The genes are TRBV5-1 and TRBJ1-1, with D perhaps TRBD1 (5 bases). The germline CDR1 and CDR2 sequences are SGHRS and YFSETQ. V was cut by 0 bases and J by 1 base, with 10 bases left in between. The CDR3 runs to 15 residues. CDR3 protein: CASSLGTGENTEAFF. CDR3 bases: TGCGCCAGCAGCTTGGGAACAGGAGAGAACACTGAAGCTTTCTTT.

The chain combines TRBV2 with TRBJ2-7, with TRBD2 identical over 10 bases. The trim removed 2 bases at V and 3 bases at J, leaving 4 bases unmatched. CDR1 is SNHLY and CDR2 is FYNNEI in the germline V gene. The CDR3 totals 15 residues. The CDR3 DNA reads TGTGCCAGCAGTGAATCTCTAGCGGGAGACTACGAGCAGTACTTC. The encoded protein is CASSESLAGDYEQYF.

This clone occurred once. The chain couples TRBV12-1 to TRBJ2-5; TRBD2, the table's D call, was not compared with the DNA. TRBV12-1 is deemed a pseudogene. The CDR3 is made up of 13 amino acids. The CDR3 protein is CASSPGPGGTQYF. Here the CDR3 DNA reads TGTGCCAGCAGCCCGGGGCCCGGGGGGACCCAGTACTTC.

CDR3 coding DNA: TGTGCCACCAGCCGGGAAGGGGGCTACGAGCAGTACTTC. Encoded protein: CATSREGGYEQYF. The chain employs TRBV15 and TRBJ2-7; TRBD1 might be the D (6 bases). The CDR3 runs to 13 residues. V gave up 5 bases and J gave up 3 bases, with 11 bases separating them. Germline V CDR1 and CDR2: LNHNV, YYDKDF (reference sequence).

The rearrangement uses TRBV6-1 and TRBJ1-5; D is perhaps TRBD1 (5 bases). Trimming left V 8 bases short and J 1 base short, with 12 bases between. This CDR3 is built from 14 residues. Germline V gene lookup returns CDR1 MNHNS and CDR2 SASEGT. CDR3 region: CASLGRTSNQPQHF. For the CDR3, the DNA is TGTGCCAGCTTAGGACGGACAAGCAATCAGCCCCAGCATTTT.

This sequence joins TRBV6-5 and TRBJ1-1, with D perhaps matching TRBD1 (5 bases). The CDR3 runs 15 residues. CDR1 MNHEY and CDR2 SVGAGI come from the germline V gene. Trimming removed 6 bases from V and 1 base from J, with 15 bases in between. The CDR3 sequence: CASRAQGAENTEAFF. DNA for the CDR3: TGTGCCAGCAGGGCCCAAGGGGCTGAGAACACTGAAGCTTTCTTT.

This clone was counted ten times or more. The same CDR3 also results from other DNA sequences found in this sample. This chain joins TRBV7-2 and TRBJ2-7; no reliable D call. CDR3 length equals 13 residues. Trimming stripped 0 bases from V and 0 bases from J, with 3 bases between. Germline assignment: CDR1 SGHTA and CDR2 FQGNSA. This CDR3 is CASSLANSYEQYF. The CDR3 DNA sequence: TGTGCCAGCAGCTTAGCCAACTCCTACGAGCAGTACTTC.

V gene TRBV30 combines with J gene TRBJ2-1; 9 nucleotides match TRBD1. CDR1 GTSNPN and CDR2 SVGIG come from the germline V gene (reference sequence). V was clipped by 2 bases and J by 6 bases; unmatched bases: 8. This CDR3 has 15 amino acids. CDR3 amino acids: CAWSQTGGLGNEQFF. The DNA for the CDR3 is TGTGCCTGGAGTCAGACAGGGGGATTGGGCAATGAGCAGTTCTTC.

This clone was counted only a few times. The chain joins TRBV7-2 to TRBJ2-7, with 8 bases that match TRBD2. CDR1 is SGHTA, CDR2 FQGNSA, per germline. The CDR3 contains 13 residues. V trimming: 2 bases; J trimming: 4 bases; junction bases outside the gene matches: 1. The CDR3 nucleotides read TGTGCCAGCAGCTTAATAGCGGGATACGAGCAGTACTTC. It translates to CASSLIAGYEQYF.

This chain connects TRBV27 to TRBJ2-7; 9 nucleotides align to TRBD1. CDR1 is MNHEY and CDR2 is SMNVEV in the germline V gene (reference sequence). CDR3 size: 15 residues. V shed 5 bases, J shed 6 bases, and the junction held 11 bases outside the gene matches. CDR3 sequence reads: CASSPAGTGTSEQYF. The CDR3 DNA sequence: TGTGCCAGCAGTCCCGCCGGGACAGGGACCTCCGAGCAGTACTTC.

This clone was observed a handful of times. V gene TRBV2 combines with J gene TRBJ2-7, with TRBD2 matching over 7 bases. Germline V lookup: CDR1 SNHLY, CDR2 FYNNEI. With 8 bases clipped from V and 3 bases from J, the junction kept 1 base outside the gene matches. CDR3 size: 11 residues. The CDR3 sequence: CASGGGYEQYF. CDR3 coding DNA: TGTGCCAGCGGGGGGGGCTACGAGCAGTACTTC.

The V gene is TRBV11-2, the J gene TRBJ1-1, with 9 positions matching TRBD1. The germline V gene has CDR1 SGHAT and CDR2 FQNNGV. V shed 5 bases and J 6 bases; nucleotides not matched to a gene: 4. The CDR3 extends over 13 amino acids. CDR3 bases: TGTGCCAGCAGCAACAGGGGGCAGGCTGAAGCTTTCTTT. Its translation: CASSNRGQAEAFF.

J is TRBJ1-5 and V is TRBV18, with D perhaps TRBD1 (5 bases). CDR1 and CDR2 (germline): KGHSH, LQKENI. V gave up 2 bases and J gave up 5 bases, with 10 bases separating them. This CDR3 contains 14 residues. The DNA of the CDR3 is TGTGCCAGCTCACCAATCGGGGGGGATCAGCCCCAGCATTTT. Amino acids: CASSPIGGDQPQHF. The variable domain in full, completed from reference TRBV18 and TRBJ1-5, reads NAGVMQNPRHLVRRRGQEARLRCSPMKGHSHVYWYRQLPEEGLKFMVYLQKENIIDESGMPKERFSAEFPKEGPSILRIQQVVRGDSAAYFCASSPIGGDQPQHFGDGTRLSIL.

The genes are TRBV4-3 and TRBJ2-7, with TRBD2 matching 7 bases. The V gene's germline CDR1 is LGHNA and CDR2 YSLEER. V lost 4 bases, J lost 0 bases, and 9 bases stayed unmatched. The CDR3 covers 16 residues. This chain's CDR3 is CASSPLAGVSSYEQYF. CDR3 bases: TGCGCCAGCAGCCCCTTGGCGGGAGTGAGCTCCTACGAGCAGTACTTC.

V gene TRBV4-2 combines with J gene TRBJ2-1, with 8 positions matching TRBD1. The CDR3 runs to 13 residues. Germline trimming cut 0 bases from V and 12 bases from J; bases unmatched to any gene: 4. Germline CDR1 LGHNA, CDR2 YNFKEQ. The CDR3 bases are TGTGCCAGCAGCCAAGACAGGGGGCGGGTGCAGTTCTTC. Translating gives CASSQDRGRVQFF.

This chain connects TRBV7-2 to TRBJ1-2; TRBD1 agrees at 9 bases. V lost 1 base and J lost 7; bases outside the gene matches: 4. Germline V CDR1 and CDR2: SGHTA, FQGNSA. This CDR3 has 14 amino acids. The CDR3 nucleotides read TGTGCCAGCAGCTTAGGGGGACAGGGACTTGGCTACACCTTC. Its translation: CASSLGGQGLGYTF.

The J gene is TRBJ1-1, the V gene TRBV6-5; TRBD1 might be the D (6 bases). Germline V CDR1 and CDR2: MNHEY, SVGAGI. Trimming removed 6 bases from V and 1 base from J, with 15 bases in between. CDR3 length: 15 amino acids. As DNA, the CDR3 is TGTGCCAGCAGGGGCAGGGGCGATTCGAACACTGAAGCTTTCTTT. Its translation is CASRGRGDSNTEAFF.